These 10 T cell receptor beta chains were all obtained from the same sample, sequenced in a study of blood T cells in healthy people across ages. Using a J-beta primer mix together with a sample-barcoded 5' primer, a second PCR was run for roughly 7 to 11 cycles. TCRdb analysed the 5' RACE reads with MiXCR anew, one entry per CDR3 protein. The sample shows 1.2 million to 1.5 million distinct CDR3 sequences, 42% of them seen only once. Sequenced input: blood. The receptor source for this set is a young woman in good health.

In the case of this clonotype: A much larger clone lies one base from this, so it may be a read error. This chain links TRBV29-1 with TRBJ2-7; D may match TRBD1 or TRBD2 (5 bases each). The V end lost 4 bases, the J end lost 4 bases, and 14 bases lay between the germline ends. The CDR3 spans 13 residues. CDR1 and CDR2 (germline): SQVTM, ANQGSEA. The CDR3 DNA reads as TGCAGCGTTGGGGACGGCCTAGGGTACGAGCAGTACTTC. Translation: CSVGDGLGYEQYF.

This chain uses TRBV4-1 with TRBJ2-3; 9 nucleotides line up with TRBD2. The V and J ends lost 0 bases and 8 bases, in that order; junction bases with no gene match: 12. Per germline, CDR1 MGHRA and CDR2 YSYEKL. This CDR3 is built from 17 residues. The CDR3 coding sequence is TGCGCCAGCAGCCAAGATAGGCTAGCGGGGAACTGGGGTACGCAGTATTTT. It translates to CASSQDRLAGNWGTQYF.

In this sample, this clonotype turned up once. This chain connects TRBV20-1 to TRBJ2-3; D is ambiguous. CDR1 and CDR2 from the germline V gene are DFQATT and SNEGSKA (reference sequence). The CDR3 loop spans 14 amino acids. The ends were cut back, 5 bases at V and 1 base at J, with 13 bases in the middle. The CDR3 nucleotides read TGCAGTGCTCTAAAACCGGGCCGCACAGATACGCAGTATTTT. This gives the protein CSALKPGRTDTQYF.

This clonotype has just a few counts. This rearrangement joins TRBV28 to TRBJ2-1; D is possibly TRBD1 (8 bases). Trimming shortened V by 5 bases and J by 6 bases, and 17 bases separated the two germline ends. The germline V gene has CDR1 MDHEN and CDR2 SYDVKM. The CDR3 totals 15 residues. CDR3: CASSTGTGGGNEQFF. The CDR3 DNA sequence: TGTGCCAGCAGTACGGGGACAGGCGGGGGCAATGAGCAGTTCTTC.

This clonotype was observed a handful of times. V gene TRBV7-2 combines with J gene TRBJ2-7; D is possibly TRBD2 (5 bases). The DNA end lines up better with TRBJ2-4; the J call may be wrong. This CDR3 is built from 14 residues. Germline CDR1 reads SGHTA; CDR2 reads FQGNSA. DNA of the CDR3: TGTGCCAGCAGCTTAGGGGAGCCAACGAACATTCAGTACTTC. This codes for CASSLGEPTNIQYF.

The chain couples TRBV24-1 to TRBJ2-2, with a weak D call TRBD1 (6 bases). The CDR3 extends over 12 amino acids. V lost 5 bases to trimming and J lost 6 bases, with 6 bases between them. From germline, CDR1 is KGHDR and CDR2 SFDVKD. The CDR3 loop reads CATSAGAGELFF. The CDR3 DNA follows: TGTGCCACCAGTGCAGGGGCCGGGGAGCTGTTTTTT.

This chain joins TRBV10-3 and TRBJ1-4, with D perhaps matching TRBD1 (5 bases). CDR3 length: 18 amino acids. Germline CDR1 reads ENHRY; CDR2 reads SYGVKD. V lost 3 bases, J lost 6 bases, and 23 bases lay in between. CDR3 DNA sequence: TGTGCCATCAGTGATGAACTCTCGCGGGGCCCCCAGGATGAAAAACTGTTTTTT. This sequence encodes CAISDELSRGPQDEKLFF.

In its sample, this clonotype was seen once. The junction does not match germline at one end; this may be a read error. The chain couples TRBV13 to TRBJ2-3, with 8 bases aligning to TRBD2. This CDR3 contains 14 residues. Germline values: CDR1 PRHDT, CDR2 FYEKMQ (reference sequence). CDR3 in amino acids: CASTSAGDADTQNF. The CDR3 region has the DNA TGTGCCAGCACCTCAGCGGGGGATGCAGATACGCAGAATTTT.

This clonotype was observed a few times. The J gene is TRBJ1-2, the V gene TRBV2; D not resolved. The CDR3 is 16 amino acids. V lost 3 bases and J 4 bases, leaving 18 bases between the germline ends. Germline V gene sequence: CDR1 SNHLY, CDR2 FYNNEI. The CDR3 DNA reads TGTGCCAGCAGTGAGGAAGGTATAGGTACCCGCTATGGCTACACCTTC. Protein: CASSEEGIGTRYGYTF.

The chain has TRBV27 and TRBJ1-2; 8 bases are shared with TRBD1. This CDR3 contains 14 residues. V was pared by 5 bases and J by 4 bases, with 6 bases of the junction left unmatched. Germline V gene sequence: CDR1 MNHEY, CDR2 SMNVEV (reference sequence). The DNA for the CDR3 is TGTGCCAGCAGTACGACAGGGGAGGCCTATGGCTACACCTTC. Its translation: CASSTTGEAYGYTF.